This is a list of T cell receptor delta chains from one sample in a study of gamma-delta T cells after stem cell transplantation. TCRdb re-processed the RT-PCR reads using CATT. This repertoire shows 3,000 to 4,500 delta-chain clones, about 12% found once; its top ten account for 3% to 3.5%. The sequencing sample was made of gamma-delta T cells. The receptors shown here come from a human donor. It is not recorded whose cells these are; they may come from a transplant donor. The CDR3 runs from the conserved cysteine through the conserved F or W. The D gene is left open where the match is weak. The listing skips clone size in some rows; elsewhere it reads once, few, many or a size class.

CDR3	DNA	D	J	size	V
CALGELSAAGGLAEGNKLIF	TGTGCTCTTGGGGAACTAAGTGCGGCTGGGGGATTAGCTGAAGGGAATAAACTCATCTTT	TRDD3	TRDJ1	few	TRDV1
CALGPARELRRLTDKLIF	TGTGCTCTTGGGCCTGCTAGGGAGCTACGGAGGTTGACCGATAAACTCATCTTT	-	TRDJ1	-	TRDV1
CALGDSIPTMGKYTDKLIF	TGTGCTCTTGGGGATTCCATTCCTACGATGGGGAAGTACACCGATAAACTCATCTTT	TRDD2	TRDJ1	few	TRDV1
CALGVPSRTGGLYTDKLIF	TGTGCTCTTGGGGTCCCTTCCCGGACTGGGGGCTTGTACACCGATAAACTCATCTTT	TRDD3	TRDJ1	-	TRDV1
CAFSPGGYTDKLIF	TGTGCCTTTAGCCCGGGAGGTTACACCGATAAACTCATCTTT	-	TRDJ1	few	TRDV3
CALGEGGPSYSLGDGSKLIF	TGTGCTCTTGGGGAAGGTGGACCTTCCTACTCGCTGGGGGATGGAAGTAAACTCATCTTT	-	TRDJ1	medium-sized	TRDV1
CALGEPLPRGGGYEAAQLFF	TGTGCTCTTGGGGAGCCCCTTCCTAGAGGTGGGGGATACGAGGCAGCACAACTCTTCTTT	TRDD3	TRDJ2	few	TRDV1
CACDTGAWDTRQMFF	TGTGCCTGTGACACCGGGGCCTGGGACACCCGACAGATGTTTTTC	-	TRDJ3	few	TRDV2
CALGELGTHWGYADKLIF	TGTGCTCTTGGGGAACTTGGGACCCACTGGGGATACGCCGATAAACTCATCTTT	TRDD3	TRDJ1	-	TRDV1
CACDTADWGNPSWDTRQMFF	TGTGCCTGTGACACCGCGGACTGGGGGAACCCTTCCTGGGACACCCGACAGATGTTTTTC	TRDD3	TRDJ3	medium-sized	TRDV2
CAFTSQPTNLLEGDPYTDKLIF	TGTGCCTTTACCTCCCAACCCACTAACCTCCTTGAGGGGGACCCTTACACCGATAAACTCATCTTT	-	TRDJ1	-	TRDV3
CALGELGDDTDKLIF	TGTGCTCTTGGGGAACTAGGGGATGACACCGATAAACTCATCTTT	-	TRDJ1	few	TRDV1
CALAPDGYTDKLIF	TGTGCCTTAGCTCCCGATGGGTACACCGATAAACTCATCTTT	-	TRDJ1	medium-sized	TRDV3
CAASARWGISSWDTRQMFF	TGTGCAGCAAGCGCGCGCTGGGGGATCTCGTCCTGGGACACCCGACAGATGTTTTTC	TRDD3	TRDJ3	few	TRAV29/DV5
CASGGSHDKLIF	TGTGCCTCCGGGGGATCCCACGATAAACTCATCTTT	TRDD3	TRDJ1	-	TRDV3
CALLPYPTAEYTDKLIF	TGTGCTCTTTTACCCTACCCTACTGCTGAGTACACCGATAAACTCATCTTT	-	TRDJ1	-	TRDV1
CACDTGIRATDKLIF	TGTGCCTGTGACACAGGGATACGCGCCACCGATAAACTCATCTTT	TRDD3	TRDJ1	-	TRDV2
CALGEGGGGLTAQLFF	TGTGCTCTTGGGGAAGGGGGAGGGGGGTTGACAGCACAACTCTTCTTT	-	TRDJ2	few	TRDV1
CALGELRTGGYPTAQLFF	TGTGCTCTTGGGGAACTTCGGACTGGGGGATACCCCACAGCACAACTCTTCTTT	TRDD3	TRDJ2	few	TRDV1
CACDRGIRRDKLIF	TGTGCCTGCGACAGGGGGATACGCCGTGATAAACTCATCTTT	TRDD3	TRDJ1	few	TRDV2
CALGENGPRVLGCDKLIF	TGTGCTCTTGGGGAAAATGGGCCCCGCGTACTGGGATGCGATAAACTCATCTTT	-	TRDJ1	few	TRDV1
CACDHIANTDKLIF	TGTGCCTGTGACCATATTGCAAACACCGATAAACTCATCTTT	-	TRDJ1	large	TRDV2
CALGDSSSLKPHTDKLIF	TGTGCTCTTGGGGATTCCTCGTCCCTAAAACCACACACCGATAAACTCATCTTT	-	TRDJ1	few	TRDV1
CALGEPQRYWGHDKLIF	TGTGCTCTTGGGGAACCTCAACGTTACTGGGGCCACGATAAACTCATCTTT	TRDD3	TRDJ1	few	TRDV1
CALGEEGTVLGACLTAQLFF	TGTGCTCTTGGGGAAGAGGGAACCGTACTGGGGGCCTGCTTGACAGCACAACTCTTCTTT	TRDD3	TRDJ2	-	TRDV1
CAASVGARYTDKLIF	TGTGCAGCAAGCGTGGGGGCCAGGTACACCGATAAACTCATCTTT	-	TRDJ1	few	TRAV29/DV5
CALGELIRASGDPYTDKLIF	TGTGCTCTTGGGGAACTTATCCGGGCGAGTGGGGACCCGTACACCGATAAACTCATCTTT	-	TRDJ1	-	TRDV1
CAFDTSSWGLRATDKLIF	TGTGCCTTCGATACGTCATCCTGGGGGCTCCGGGCCACCGATAAACTCATCTTT	TRDD3	TRDJ1	-	TRDV3
CAFRPSPRTGGYFMYTDKLIF	TGTGCCTTTAGACCCTCCCCTCGCACTGGGGGATACTTTATGTACACCGATAAACTCATCTTT	TRDD3	TRDJ1	-	TRDV3
CAFSPRSHTPPYTDKLIF	TGTGCCTTCAGTCCCCGAAGCCATACGCCCCCTTACACCGATAAACTCATCTTT	-	TRDJ1	medium-sized	TRDV3
CAAGFSYPRTGGYARLGTDKLIF	TGTGCAGCAGGGTTCTCCTACCCGCGTACTGGGGGATACGCAAGGTTGGGCACCGATAAACTCATCTTT	TRDD3	TRDJ1	few	TRAV29/DV5
CALGEGLPLKPWGIGLIF	TGTGCTCTTGGGGAAGGGCTTCCCTTAAAGCCCTGGGGGATAGGGCTCATCTTT	TRDD3	TRDJ1	few	TRDV1
CALGEPFITGGYPYTDKLIF	TGTGCTCTTGGGGAACCTTTCATCACTGGGGGATATCCGTACACCGATAAACTCATCTTT	TRDD3	TRDJ1	few	TRDV1